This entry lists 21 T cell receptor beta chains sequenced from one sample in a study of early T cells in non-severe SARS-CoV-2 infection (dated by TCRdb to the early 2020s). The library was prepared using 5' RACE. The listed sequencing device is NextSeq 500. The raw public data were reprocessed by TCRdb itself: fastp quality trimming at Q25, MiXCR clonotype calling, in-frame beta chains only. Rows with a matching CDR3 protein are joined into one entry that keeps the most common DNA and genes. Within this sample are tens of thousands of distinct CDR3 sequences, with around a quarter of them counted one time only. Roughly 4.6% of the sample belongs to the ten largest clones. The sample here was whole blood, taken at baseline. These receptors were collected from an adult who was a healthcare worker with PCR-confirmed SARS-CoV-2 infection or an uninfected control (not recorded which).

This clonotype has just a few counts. As DNA, the CDR3 is TGTGCCAGCTCCCGCGGGGAGAGCTCCTACGAGCAGTACTTC. Its translation: CASSRGESSYEQYF. The chain uses TRBV18 and TRBJ2-7; tentatively, D is TRBD2 (6 bases). V lost 6 bases to trimming and J lost 0 bases, with 12 bases between them. The germline V gene encodes CDR1 KGHSH and CDR2 LQKENI. The CDR3 consists of 14 residues.

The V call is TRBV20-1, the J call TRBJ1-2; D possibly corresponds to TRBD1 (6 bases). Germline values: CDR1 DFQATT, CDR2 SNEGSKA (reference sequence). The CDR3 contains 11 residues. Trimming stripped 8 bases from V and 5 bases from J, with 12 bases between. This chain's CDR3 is CSLAGTYGYTF. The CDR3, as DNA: TGCAGTCTGGCAGGGACATATGGCTACACCTTC.

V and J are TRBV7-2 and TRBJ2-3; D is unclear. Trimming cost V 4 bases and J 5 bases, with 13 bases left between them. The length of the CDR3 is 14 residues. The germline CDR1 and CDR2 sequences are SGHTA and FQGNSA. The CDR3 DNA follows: TGTGCCAGCAGCTCCCAACCGCCGGGAGATACGCAGTATTTT. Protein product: CASSSQPPGDTQYF.

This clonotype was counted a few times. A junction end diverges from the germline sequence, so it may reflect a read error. The CDR3 sequence: CASSQSFSENTIYF. The CDR3 region has the DNA TGTGCCAGCAGCCAGTCTTTCTCTGAAAACACCATATATTTT. J is TRBJ1-3 and V is TRBV3-1; no firm D call. This CDR3 has 14 amino acids. Germline V gives CDR1 LGHDT, CDR2 YNNKEL (reference sequence). The variable domain in full, completed from reference TRBV3-1 and TRBJ1-3, reads DTAVSQTPKYLVTQMGNDKSIKCEQNLGHDTMYWYKQDSKKFLKIMFSYNNKELIINETVPNRFSPKSPDKAHLNLHINSLELGDSAVYFCASSQSFSENTIYFGEGSWLTVV.

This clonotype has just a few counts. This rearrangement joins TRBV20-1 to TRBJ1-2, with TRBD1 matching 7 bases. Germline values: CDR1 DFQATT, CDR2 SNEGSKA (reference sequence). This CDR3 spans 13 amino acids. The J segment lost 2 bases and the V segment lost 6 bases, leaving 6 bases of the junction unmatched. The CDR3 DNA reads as TGCAGTGCCAGCCCAGGGGGAAACTATGGCTACACCTTC. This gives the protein CSASPGGNYGYTF.

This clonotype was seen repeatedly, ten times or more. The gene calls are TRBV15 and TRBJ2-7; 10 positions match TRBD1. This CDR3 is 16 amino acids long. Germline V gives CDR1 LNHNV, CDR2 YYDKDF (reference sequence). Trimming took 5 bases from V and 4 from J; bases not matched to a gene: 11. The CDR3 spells CATSGNPTGGFYEQYF. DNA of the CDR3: TGTGCCACCAGCGGGAACCCGACAGGGGGCTTTTACGAGCAGTACTTC.

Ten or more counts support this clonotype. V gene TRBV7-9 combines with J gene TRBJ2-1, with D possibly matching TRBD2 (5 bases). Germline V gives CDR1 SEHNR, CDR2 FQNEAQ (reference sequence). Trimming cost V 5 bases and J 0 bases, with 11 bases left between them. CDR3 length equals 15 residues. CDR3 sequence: CASSRSGSSYNEQFF. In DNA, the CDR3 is TGTGCCAGCAGCAGGAGCGGAAGCTCCTACAATGAGCAGTTCTTC.

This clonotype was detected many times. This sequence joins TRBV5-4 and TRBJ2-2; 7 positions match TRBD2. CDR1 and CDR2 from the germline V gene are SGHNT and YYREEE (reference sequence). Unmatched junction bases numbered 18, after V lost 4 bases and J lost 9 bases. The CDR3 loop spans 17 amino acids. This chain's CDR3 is CASSPPVSSGVLRELFF. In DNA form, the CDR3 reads TGTGCCAGCAGCCCCCCGGTTTCCAGCGGGGTCCTCAGGGAGCTGTTTTTT.

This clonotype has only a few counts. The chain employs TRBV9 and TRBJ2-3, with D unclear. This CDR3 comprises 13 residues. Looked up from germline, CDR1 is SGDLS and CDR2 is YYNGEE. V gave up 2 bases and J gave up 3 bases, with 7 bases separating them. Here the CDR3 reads CASSVPPTDTQYF. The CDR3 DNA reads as TGTGCCAGCAGCGTCCCCCCGACAGATACGCAGTATTTT.

The chain's CDR3 is CASTGTATYEQYF. The CDR3 DNA follows: TGTGCCAGCACCGGGACAGCTACCTACGAGCAGTACTTC. The chain uses TRBV11-2 and TRBJ2-7; 7 nucleotides agree with TRBD1. Germline lookup yields CDR1 SGHAT and CDR2 FQNNGV. With V trimmed by 7 bases and J by 2 bases, 5 bases remained unmatched. The CDR3 loop spans 13 amino acids.

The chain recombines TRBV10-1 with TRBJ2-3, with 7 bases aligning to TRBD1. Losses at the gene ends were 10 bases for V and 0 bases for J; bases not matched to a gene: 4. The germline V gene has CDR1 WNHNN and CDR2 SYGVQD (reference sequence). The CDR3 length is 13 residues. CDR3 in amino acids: CATGTESTDTQYF. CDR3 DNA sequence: TGCGCCACCGGGACAGAGAGCACAGATACGCAGTATTTT.

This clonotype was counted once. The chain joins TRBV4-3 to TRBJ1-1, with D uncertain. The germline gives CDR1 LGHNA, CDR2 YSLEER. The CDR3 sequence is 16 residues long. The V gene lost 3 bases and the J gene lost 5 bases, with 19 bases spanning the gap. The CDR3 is CASSQATRTGGTEAFF. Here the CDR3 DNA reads TGCGCCAGCAGCCAGGCAACCCGGACGGGAGGGACTGAAGCTTTCTTT.

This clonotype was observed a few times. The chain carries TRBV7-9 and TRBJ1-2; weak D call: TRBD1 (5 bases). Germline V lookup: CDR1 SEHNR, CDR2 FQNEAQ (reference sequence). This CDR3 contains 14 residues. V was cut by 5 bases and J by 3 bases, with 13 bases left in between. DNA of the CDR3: TGTGCCAGCAGCCCTAGGAGAGGGGACTATGGCTACACCTTC. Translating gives CASSPRRGDYGYTF.

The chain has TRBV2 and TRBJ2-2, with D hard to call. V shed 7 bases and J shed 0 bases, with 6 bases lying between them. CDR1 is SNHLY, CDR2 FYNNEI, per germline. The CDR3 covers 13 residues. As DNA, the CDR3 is TGTGCCAGCAAAGGGCCGAACACCGGGGAGCTGTTTTTT. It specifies CASKGPNTGELFF. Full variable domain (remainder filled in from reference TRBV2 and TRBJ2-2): EPEVTQTPSHQVTQMGQEVILRCVPISNHLYFYWYRQILGQKVEFLVSFYNNEISEKSEIFDDQFSVERPDGSNFTLKIRSTKLEDSAMYFCASKGPNTGELFFGEGSRLTVL.

CDR3 amino acids: CASSYVGSANSPLHF. The DNA of the CDR3 is TGTGCCAGCAGTTACGTGGGCAGTGCAAATTCACCCCTCCACTTT. The chain links TRBV6-6 to TRBJ1-6; D ambiguous. This CDR3 comprises 15 residues. CDR1 MNHNY and CDR2 SVGAGI come from the germline V gene (reference sequence). V was clipped by 2 bases and J by 7 bases, with 12 bases between them.

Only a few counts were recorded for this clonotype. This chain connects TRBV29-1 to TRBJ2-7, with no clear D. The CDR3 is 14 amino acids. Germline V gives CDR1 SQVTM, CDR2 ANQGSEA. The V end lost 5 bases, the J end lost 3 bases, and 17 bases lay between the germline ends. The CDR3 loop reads CSVRPAADSYEQYF. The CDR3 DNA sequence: TGCAGCGTTCGTCCCGCGGCGGATAGCTACGAGCAGTACTTC.

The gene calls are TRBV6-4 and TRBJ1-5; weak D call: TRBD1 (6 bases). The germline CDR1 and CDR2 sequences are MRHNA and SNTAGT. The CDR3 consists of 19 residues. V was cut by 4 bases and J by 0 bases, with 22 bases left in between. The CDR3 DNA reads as TGTGCCAGCAGTGCGATTTGGACCCACAGGGAAGATAGCAATCAGCCCCAGCATTTT. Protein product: CASSAIWTHREDSNQPQHF.

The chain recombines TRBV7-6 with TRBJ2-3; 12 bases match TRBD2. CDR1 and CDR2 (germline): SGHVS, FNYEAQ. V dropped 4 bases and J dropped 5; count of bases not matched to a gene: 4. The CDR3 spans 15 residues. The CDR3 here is CASSSLAGGIDTQYF. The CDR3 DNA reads TGTGCCAGCAGCTCACTAGCGGGGGGCATAGATACGCAGTATTTT.

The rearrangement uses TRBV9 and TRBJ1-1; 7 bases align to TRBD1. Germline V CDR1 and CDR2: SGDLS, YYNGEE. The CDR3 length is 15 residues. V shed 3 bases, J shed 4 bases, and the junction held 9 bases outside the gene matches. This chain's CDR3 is CASSAAWDSGTEAFF. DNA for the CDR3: TGTGCCAGCAGCGCCGCCTGGGACAGCGGCACTGAAGCTTTCTTT.

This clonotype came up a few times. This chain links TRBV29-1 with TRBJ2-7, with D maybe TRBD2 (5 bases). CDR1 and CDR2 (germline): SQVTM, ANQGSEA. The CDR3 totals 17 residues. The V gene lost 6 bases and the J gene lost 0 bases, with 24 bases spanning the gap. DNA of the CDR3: TGCAGCGTCCGGGGATCCCCCGGTACGGGAAGCTCCTACGAGCAGTACTTC. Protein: CSVRGSPGTGSSYEQYF.

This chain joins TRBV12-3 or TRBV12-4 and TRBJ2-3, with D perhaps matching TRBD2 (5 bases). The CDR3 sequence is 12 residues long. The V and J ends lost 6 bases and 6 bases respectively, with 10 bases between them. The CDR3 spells CASSNRRDTQYF. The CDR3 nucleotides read TGTGCCAGCAGCAACCGGAGGGATACGCAGTATTTT.